The 13 T cell receptor beta chains presented below share a single source sample, sequenced in a study of blood T cell repertoires in COVID-19. Repertoires were generated with immunoSEQ multiplex PCR, while TCRdb's copy carries only in-frame clones and drops some. The table records some 200,000 clones, roughly nine tenths of them present only once. Sequencing was done on a sample of peripheral blood. Receptors originate from a woman between 55 and 75 years old with COVID-19, enrolled during active disease.

This rearrangement joins TRBV30 to TRBJ1-4; D unclear. The length of the CDR3 is 11 residues. The germline gives CDR1 GTSNPN, CDR2 SVGIG (reference sequence). The CDR3 DNA reads TGTGCGTGCCTAGCAGGCGAAAAACTGTTTTTT. It yields the protein CACLAGEKLFF.

The chain is built from TRBV10-3 and TRBJ2-3; D is unresolved. The CDR3 loop spans 11 amino acids. The germline V and J ends were trimmed by 10 bases and 4 bases, with 9 bases remaining between them. The germline gives CDR1 ENHRY, CDR2 SYGVKD. The CDR3 DNA reads as TGTGCCACCAACCGCGCAGATACGCAGTATTTT. This gives the protein CATNRADTQYF.

V and J are TRBV7-2 and TRBJ2-7; D unclear. The CDR3 sequence is 13 residues long. V lost 2 bases, J lost 4 bases, and 9 bases lay in between. Germline CDR1 SGHTA, CDR2 FQGNSA. The CDR3 loop is CASSLTTKYEQYF. The CDR3, as DNA: TGTGCCAGCAGCTTAACCACTAAATACGAGCAGTACTTC.

This chain connects TRBV18 to TRBJ2-1; D perhaps matches TRBD2 (7 bases). CDR1 is KGHSH, CDR2 LQKENI, per germline. V lost 4 bases and J 9 bases, leaving 34 bases between the germline ends. The CDR3 runs 20 residues. DNA of the CDR3: TGTGCCAGCTCACTCGCCCCGCCGGGGGGCGAAGTAGCGAGGGGAGGTGAGCAGTTCTTC. This encodes CASSLAPPGGEVARGGEQFF.

In its sample, this clone was seen once. The chain employs TRBV7-2 and TRBJ2-5; 13 bases align to TRBD2. The CDR3 spans 19 residues. The germline CDR1 and CDR2 sequences are SGHTA and FQGNSA. The V gene end was trimmed by 1 base and the J gene end by 4 bases; junction bases not matched to a gene: 12. DNA of the CDR3: TGTGCCAGCAGCTTAGACTGGACTAGCGGGAGACGGGTTGGAGAGACCCAGTACTTC. Its translation is CASSLDWTSGRRVGETQYF.

The V gene is TRBV30, the J gene TRBJ2-5, with a possible D match to TRBD1 (6 bases). The CDR3 loop spans 13 amino acids. The V gene lost 1 base and the J gene lost 5 bases, with 11 bases spanning the gap. CDR1 and CDR2 (germline): GTSNPN, SVGIG (reference sequence). The DNA for the CDR3 is TGTGCCTGGAGTGGGGACATGGGGGAGACCCAGTACTTC. Its translation is CAWSGDMGETQYF.

The genes are TRBV19 and TRBJ1-2; tentative D call: TRBD1 (5 bases). Trimming took 8 bases from V and 8 from J, leaving 12 bases between them. This CDR3 has 11 residues. In germline, CDR1 is LNHDA, CDR2 SQIVND (reference sequence). CDR3 residues: CASGAVRGYTF. The CDR3 coding sequence is TGTGCCAGTGGGGCGGTGCGAGGCTACACCTTC.

This chain connects TRBV27 to TRBJ2-1; D might be TRBD1 (5 bases). The CDR3 extends over 17 amino acids. Trimming cost V 7 bases and J 10 bases, with 29 bases left between them. Germline loops: CDR1 MNHEY, CDR2 SMNVEV (reference sequence). The chain's CDR3 is CASTPLISGNLGAEQFF. In nucleotides, the CDR3 is TGTGCCAGCACCCCGCTTATTTCAGGGAACCTGGGTGCGGAGCAGTTCTTC.

The chain couples TRBV7-9 to TRBJ2-7; 10 bases align to TRBD1. V lost 5 bases and J lost 7; bases outside the gene matches: 8. The CDR3 spans 14 residues. The germline V gene has CDR1 SEHNR and CDR2 FQNEAQ (reference sequence). The DNA of the CDR3 is TGTGCCAGCAGCAAGAGACAGGGGGCGAGTGAGCAGTACTTC. Amino acid sequence: CASSKRQGASEQYF. Filled out from reference TRBV7-9 and TRBJ2-7, the complete variable domain reads DTGVSQNPRHKITKRGQNVTFRCDPISEHNRLYWYRQTLGQGPEFLTYFQNEAQLEKSRLLSDRFSAERPKGSFSTLEIQRTEQGDSAMYLCASSKRQGASEQYFGPGTRLTVT.

The chain links TRBV10-3 to TRBJ2-7, with D tentatively TRBD1 (6 bases). CDR1 is ENHRY, CDR2 SYGVKD, per germline. V was trimmed by 3 bases and J by 1 base, leaving 13 bases between them. The CDR3 loop spans 15 amino acids. This CDR3 reads CAISDLRDTSYEQYF. The CDR3 DNA sequence: TGTGCCATCAGTGATCTCCGGGACACTTCCTACGAGCAGTACTTC.

DNA for the CDR3: TGCGCCAGCAGTGAGGACCCAACAGGGGATCAGCCCCAGCATTTT. Protein: CASSEDPTGDQPQHF. The chain recombines TRBV10-1 with TRBJ1-5; 7 positions agree with TRBD1. With V trimmed by 2 bases and J by 5 bases, 6 bases remained unmatched. This CDR3 is 15 amino acids long. Per the germline V gene, CDR1 is WNHNN and CDR2 is SYGVQD (reference sequence).

This clone has only a few counts. The chain employs TRBV4-3 and TRBJ1-5; perhaps TRBD1 as D (6 bases). The CDR3 consists of 15 residues. Looked up from germline, CDR1 is LGHNA and CDR2 is YSLEER. Trimming removed 0 bases at V and 4 bases at J, with 10 bases between. CDR3 loop: CASSQDHTGNQPQHF. In nucleotides, the CDR3 is TGCGCCAGCAGCCAAGATCACACAGGGAATCAGCCCCAGCATTTT.

J is TRBJ1-1 and V is TRBV19; D is ambiguous. Trimming cost V 3 bases and J 1 base, with 15 bases left between them. This CDR3 region has 16 residues. Germline CDR1 and CDR2: LNHDA and SQIVND (reference sequence). CDR3 protein: CASSMGRGTSNTEAFF. CDR3 sequence (DNA): TGTGCCAGTAGTATGGGGAGAGGCACCTCGAACACTGAAGCTTTCTTT.